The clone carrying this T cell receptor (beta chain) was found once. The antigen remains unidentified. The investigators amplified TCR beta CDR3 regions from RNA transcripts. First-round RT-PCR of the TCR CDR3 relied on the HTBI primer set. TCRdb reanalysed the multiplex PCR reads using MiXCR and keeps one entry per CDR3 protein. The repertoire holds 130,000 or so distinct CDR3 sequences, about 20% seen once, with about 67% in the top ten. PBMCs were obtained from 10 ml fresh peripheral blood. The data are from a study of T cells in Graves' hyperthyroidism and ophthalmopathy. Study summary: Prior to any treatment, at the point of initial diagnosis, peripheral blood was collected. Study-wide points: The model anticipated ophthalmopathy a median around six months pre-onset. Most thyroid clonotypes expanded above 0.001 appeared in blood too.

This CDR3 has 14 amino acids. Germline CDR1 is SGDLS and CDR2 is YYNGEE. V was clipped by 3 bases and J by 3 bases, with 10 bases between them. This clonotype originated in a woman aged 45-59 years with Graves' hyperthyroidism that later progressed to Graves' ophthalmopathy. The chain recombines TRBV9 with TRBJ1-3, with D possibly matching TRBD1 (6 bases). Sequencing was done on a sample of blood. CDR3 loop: CASSAGTNGNTIYF. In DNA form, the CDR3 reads TGTGCCAGCAGCGCCGGGACAAATGGAAACACCATATATTTT.